A single sample gave rise to the 6 T cell receptor beta chains below, sequenced in a study of T cell changes during pregnancy in multiple sclerosis (dated 2019 in TCRdb). Preparation of the library involved the immunoSEQ multiplex PCR assay. The source is immuneACCESS, and TCRdb retained only in-frame sequences with V and J called. Part of the clones is not carried over; for the studies checked, unresolved V genes explain less than half of this, and the remainder is unexplained. In all, the sample holds tens of thousands of clones, and 91% of those were seen once. The ten biggest clones cover 0.55% to 0.85% of the sample. Material: peripheral blood, obtained in the third trimester of pregnancy. These receptors all come from a female donor in good health, enrolled as a control in a pregnancy study.

This chain links TRBV4-1 with TRBJ1-1; the D gene is possibly TRBD1 (5 bases). The CDR3 is 16 residues long. Trimming cost V 0 bases and J 7 bases, with 18 bases left between them. Germline V gene sequence: CDR1 MGHRA, CDR2 YSYEKL. The CDR3 is CASSQDGASFGVEAFF. In DNA form, the CDR3 reads TGCGCCAGCAGCCAAGATGGGGCGTCATTCGGCGTTGAAGCTTTCTTT.

CDR3 sequence (DNA): TGTGCCTCCGGGACTAGCGGGAGAGTTGGAGAGACCCAGTACTTC. It codes for CASGTSGRVGETQYF. The chain employs TRBV28 and TRBJ2-5, with TRBD2 matching over 14 bases. The J segment lost 4 bases and the V segment lost 11 bases, leaving 9 bases of the junction unmatched. The germline CDR1 and CDR2 sequences are MDHEN and SYDVKM. The CDR3 contains 15 residues.

This chain uses TRBV5-6 with TRBJ2-1; the D gene is possibly TRBD2 (7 bases). The CDR3 is made up of 14 amino acids. Trimming cost V 1 base and J 7 bases, with 12 bases left between them. Per the germline V gene, CDR1 is SGHDT and CDR2 is YYEEEE. This CDR3 reads CASSLRGARNEQFF. For the CDR3, the DNA is TGTGCCAGCAGCTTGCGGGGGGCTAGGAATGAGCAGTTCTTC.

The gene calls are TRBV4-1 and TRBJ1-4; 9 bases are shared with TRBD1. CDR3 length: 15 residues. J lost 8 bases, V lost 4 bases, and 8 bases had no gene match. Germline V gene lookup returns CDR1 MGHRA and CDR2 YSYEKL. CDR3 loop: CASSPSGTGREKLFF. Here the CDR3 DNA reads TGCGCCAGCAGCCCATCCGGGACAGGGAGGGAAAAACTGTTTTTT.

The J gene is TRBJ2-7, the V gene TRBV7-6; 7 bases are a match to TRBD1. Germline trimming cut 5 bases from V and 3 bases from J; bases unmatched to any gene: 7. The germline gives CDR1 SGHVS, CDR2 FNYEAQ. CDR3 length equals 14 residues. The CDR3, as DNA: TGTGCCAGCAGCAGCCGACAGGGTAACTACGAGCAGTACTTC. Its protein product is CASSSRQGNYEQYF.

V is TRBV15 and J is TRBJ2-7; D is ambiguous. The germline V gene has CDR1 LNHNV and CDR2 YYDKDF (reference sequence). Trimming cost V 5 bases and J 5 bases, with 19 bases left between them. The CDR3 covers 15 residues. CDR3 protein: CATSPASWSFDEQYF. The CDR3 coding sequence is TGTGCCACCAGCCCCGCGTCGTGGAGCTTCGACGAGCAGTACTTC.